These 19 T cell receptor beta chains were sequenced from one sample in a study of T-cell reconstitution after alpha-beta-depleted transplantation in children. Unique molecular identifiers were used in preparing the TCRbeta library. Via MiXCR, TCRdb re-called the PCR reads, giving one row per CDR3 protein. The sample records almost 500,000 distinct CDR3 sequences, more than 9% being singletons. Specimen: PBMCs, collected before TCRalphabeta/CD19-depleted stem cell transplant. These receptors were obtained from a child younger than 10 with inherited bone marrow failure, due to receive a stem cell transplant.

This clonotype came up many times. The CDR3 sequence is CSVGGVHTGELFF. The DNA for the CDR3 is TGCAGCGTTGGAGGGGTGCACACCGGGGAGCTGTTTTTT. The chain couples TRBV29-1 to TRBJ2-2; D tentatively reads TRBD1 or TRBD2 (5 bases each). There are 13 residues in the CDR3. The V end lost 4 bases, the J end lost 3 bases, and 9 bases lay between the germline ends. The germline gives CDR1 SQVTM, CDR2 ANQGSEA.

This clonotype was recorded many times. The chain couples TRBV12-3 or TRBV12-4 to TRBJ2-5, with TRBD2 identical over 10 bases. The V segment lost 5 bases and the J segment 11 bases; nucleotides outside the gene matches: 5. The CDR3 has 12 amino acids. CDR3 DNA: TGTGCCAGCAGTCCTCAACTAGCGGGGCAGTACTTC. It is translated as CASSPQLAGQYF.

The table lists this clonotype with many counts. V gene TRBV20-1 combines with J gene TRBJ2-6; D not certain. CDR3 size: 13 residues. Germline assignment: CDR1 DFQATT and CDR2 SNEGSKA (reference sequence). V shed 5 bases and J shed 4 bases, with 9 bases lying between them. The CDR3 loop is CSAGPNGANVLTF. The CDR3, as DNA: TGCAGTGCTGGCCCTAACGGGGCCAACGTCCTGACTTTC.

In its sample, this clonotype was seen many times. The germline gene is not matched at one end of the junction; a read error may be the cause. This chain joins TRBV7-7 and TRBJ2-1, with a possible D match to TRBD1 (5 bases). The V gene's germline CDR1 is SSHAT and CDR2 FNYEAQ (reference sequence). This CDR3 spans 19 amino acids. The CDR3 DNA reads TGTGCTAGCAGCTTAACCGCACTTGGGGCGGTAAGCTCCTACAATGAGCAGTTCTTC. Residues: CASSLTALGAVSSYNEQFF.

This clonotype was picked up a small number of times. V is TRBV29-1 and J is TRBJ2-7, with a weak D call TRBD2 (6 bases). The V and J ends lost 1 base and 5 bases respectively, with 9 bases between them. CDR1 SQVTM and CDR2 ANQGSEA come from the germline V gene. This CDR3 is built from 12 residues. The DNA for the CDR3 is TGCAGCGTTGAAGGCGGGATCCACGAGCAGTACTTC. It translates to CSVEGGIHEQYF.

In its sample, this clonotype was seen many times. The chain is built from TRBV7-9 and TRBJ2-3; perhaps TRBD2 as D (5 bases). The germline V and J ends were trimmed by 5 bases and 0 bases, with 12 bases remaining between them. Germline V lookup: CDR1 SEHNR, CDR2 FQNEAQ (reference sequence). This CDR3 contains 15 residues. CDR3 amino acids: CASSPLDFSTDTQYF. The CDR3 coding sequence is TGTGCCAGCAGCCCTTTGGACTTTAGCACAGATACGCAGTATTTT. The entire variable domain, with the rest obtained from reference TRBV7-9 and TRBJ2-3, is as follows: DTGVSQNPRHKITKRGQNVTFRCDPISEHNRLYWYRQTLGQGPEFLTYFQNEAQLEKSRLLSDRFSAERPKGSFSTLEIQRTEQGDSAMYLCASSPLDFSTDTQYFGPGTRLTVL.

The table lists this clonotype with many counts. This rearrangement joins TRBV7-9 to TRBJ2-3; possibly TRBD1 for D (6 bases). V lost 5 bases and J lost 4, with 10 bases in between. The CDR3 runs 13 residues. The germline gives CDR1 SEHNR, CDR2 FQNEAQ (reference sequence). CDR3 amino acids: CASSTQGPDTQYF. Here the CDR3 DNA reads TGTGCCAGCAGCACCCAGGGGCCAGATACGCAGTATTTT.

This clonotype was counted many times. CDR3 sequence: CASSMTDYEQYF. For the CDR3, the DNA is TGTGCCAGCAGCATGACAGACTACGAGCAGTACTTC. The chain uses TRBV5-5 and TRBJ2-7; a weak D match, TRBD1 (5 bases). The CDR3 has 12 amino acids. Deletions cut 4 bases from V and 3 bases from J, with 8 bases between. Germline CDR1 SGHKS, CDR2 YYEKEE (reference sequence).

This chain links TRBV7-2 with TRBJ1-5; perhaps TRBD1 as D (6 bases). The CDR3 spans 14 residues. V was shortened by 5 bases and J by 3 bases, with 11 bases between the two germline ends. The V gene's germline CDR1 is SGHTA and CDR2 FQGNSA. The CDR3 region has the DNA TGTGCCAGCAGCACGCGACAGGCCAATCAGCCCCAGCATTTT. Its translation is CASSTRQANQPQHF.

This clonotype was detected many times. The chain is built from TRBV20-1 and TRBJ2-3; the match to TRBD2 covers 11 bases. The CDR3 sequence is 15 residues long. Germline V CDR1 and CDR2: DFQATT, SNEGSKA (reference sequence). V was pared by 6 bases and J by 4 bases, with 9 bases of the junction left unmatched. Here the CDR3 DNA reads TGCAGTGCGCCTTACTTAGCGGGAGGGTCAGATACGCAGTATTTT. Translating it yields CSAPYLAGGSDTQYF.

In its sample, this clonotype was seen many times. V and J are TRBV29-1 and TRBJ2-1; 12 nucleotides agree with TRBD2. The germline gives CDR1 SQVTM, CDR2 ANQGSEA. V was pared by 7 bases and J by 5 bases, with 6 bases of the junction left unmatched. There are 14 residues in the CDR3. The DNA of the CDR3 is TGCAGCGGACTAGCGGGAGTAACCCACAATGAGCAGTTCTTC. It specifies CSGLAGVTHNEQFF.

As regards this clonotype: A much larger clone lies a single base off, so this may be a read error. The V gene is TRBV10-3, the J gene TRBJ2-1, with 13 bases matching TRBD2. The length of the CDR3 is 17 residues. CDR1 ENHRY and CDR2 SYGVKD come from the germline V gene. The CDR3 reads CAISEGGTSGINNDQFF. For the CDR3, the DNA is TGTGCCATCAGTGAGGGGGGGACTAGCGGGATTAACAATGACCAGTTCTTC.

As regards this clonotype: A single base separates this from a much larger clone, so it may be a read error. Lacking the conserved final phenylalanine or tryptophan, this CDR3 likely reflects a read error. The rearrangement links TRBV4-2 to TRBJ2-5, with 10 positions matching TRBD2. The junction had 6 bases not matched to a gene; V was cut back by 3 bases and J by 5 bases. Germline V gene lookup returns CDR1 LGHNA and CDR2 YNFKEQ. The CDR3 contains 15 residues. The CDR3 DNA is TGTGCCAGCAGCCATCAAGCGGGAGGGCCTGAGACCCAGTACTAC. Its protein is CASSHQAGGPETQYY.

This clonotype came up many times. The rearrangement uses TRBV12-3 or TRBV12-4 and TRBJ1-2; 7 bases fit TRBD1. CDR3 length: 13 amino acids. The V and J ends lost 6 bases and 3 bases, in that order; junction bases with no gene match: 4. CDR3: CASSLGTDYGYTF. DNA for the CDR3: TGTGCCAGCAGCCTCGGGACAGACTATGGCTACACCTTC.

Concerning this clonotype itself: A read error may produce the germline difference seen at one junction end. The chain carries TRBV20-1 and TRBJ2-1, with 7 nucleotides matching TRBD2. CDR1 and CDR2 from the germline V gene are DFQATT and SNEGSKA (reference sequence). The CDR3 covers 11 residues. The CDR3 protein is CSAREGRERFF. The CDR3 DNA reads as TGCAGTGCTAGAGAAGGGAGGGAGCGGTTCTTC.

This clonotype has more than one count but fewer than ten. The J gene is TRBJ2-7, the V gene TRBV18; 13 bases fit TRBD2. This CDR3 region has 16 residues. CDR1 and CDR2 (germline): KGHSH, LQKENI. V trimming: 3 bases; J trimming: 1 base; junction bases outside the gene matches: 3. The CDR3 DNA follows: TGTGCCAGCTCACCGGGGACTAGCGGGATATCCTACGAGCAGTACTTC. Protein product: CASSPGTSGISYEQYF. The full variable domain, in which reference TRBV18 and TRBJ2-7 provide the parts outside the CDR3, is NAGVMQNPRHLVRRRGQEARLRCSPMKGHSHVYWYRQLPEEGLKFMVYLQKENIIDESGMPKERFSAEFPKEGPSILRIQQVVRGDSAAYFCASSPGTSGISYEQYFGPGTRLTVT.

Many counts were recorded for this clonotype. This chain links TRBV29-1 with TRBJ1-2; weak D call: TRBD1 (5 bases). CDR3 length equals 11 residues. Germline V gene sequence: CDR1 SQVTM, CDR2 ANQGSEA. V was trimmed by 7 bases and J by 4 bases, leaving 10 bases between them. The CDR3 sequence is CSGSDSYGYTF. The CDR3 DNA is TGCAGCGGATCTGACAGCTATGGCTACACCTTC.

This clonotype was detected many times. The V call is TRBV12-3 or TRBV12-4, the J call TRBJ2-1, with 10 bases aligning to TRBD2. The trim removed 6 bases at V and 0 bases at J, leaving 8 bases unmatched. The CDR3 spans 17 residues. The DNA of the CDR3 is TGTGCCAGCAGCCGTGGACTAGCGGATCCCTCCTACAATGAGCAGTTCTTC. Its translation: CASSRGLADPSYNEQFF.

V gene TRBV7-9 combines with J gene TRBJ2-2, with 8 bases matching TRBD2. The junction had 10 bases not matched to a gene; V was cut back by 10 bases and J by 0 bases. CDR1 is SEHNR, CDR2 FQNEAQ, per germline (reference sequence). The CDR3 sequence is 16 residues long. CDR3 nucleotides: TGTGCCACTTCACTAGCGGTCTCTTCGAACACCGGGGAGCTGTTTTTT. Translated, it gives CATSLAVSSNTGELFF.